This TCR beta chain was documented in a study of CD8 T cells in ankylosing spondylitis. In this sample, this clonotype turned up many times. The antigen is not known. Each CDR3 protein gets one entry after TCRdb re-called the 5' RACE reads with MiXCR. The top ten clones hold roughly 59% of a sample with tens of thousands of distinct CDR3 sequences, around 25% of them seen once. The CDR3 consists of 16 residues. V trimming: 4 bases; J trimming: 2 bases; junction bases outside the gene matches: 7. Per the germline V gene, CDR1 is SGHRS and CDR2 is YFSETQ. General study points: Significant enrichment of disease-linked clones was reported in matched ankylosing spondylitis synovial fluid. Seemingly distinctive of ankylosing spondylitis blood was a TCR beta motif formed by eight highly homologous variants. Earlier studies detected some motif variants in reactive arthritis synovial fluid and blood. Peripheral blood samples showed relatively rare disease-linked clones, and these clones were CD8+.

This TCR was recovered from a male donor with ankylosing spondylitis or in good health (not recorded which). Sequenced: blood, either unsorted or a sorted T cell fraction (not recorded which). J is TRBJ2-3 and V is TRBV5-1, with 10 bases fitting TRBD2. This CDR3 reads CASSQRTSGVTDTQYF. DNA of the CDR3: TGCGCCAGCAGCCAAAGGACTAGCGGAGTCACAGATACGCAGTATTTT.